Below, 28 T cell receptor beta chains from the same sample are listed, as sequenced in a study of blood T cell repertoires in COVID-19. The data were produced by immunoSEQ multiplex PCR, yet TCRdb's version contains in-frame clones alone and is incomplete. Here the sample spans some 270,000 clones, about 88% being singletons. Sequenced material: peripheral blood. The source is a middle-aged woman who had recovered from COVID-19.

The V call is TRBV4-1, the J call TRBJ2-2, with D unclear. The CDR3 spans 14 residues. V was cut by 6 bases and J by 3 bases, with 11 bases left in between. Per germline, CDR1 MGHRA and CDR2 YSYEKL. The CDR3 DNA reads as TGCGCCAGCAGTTCCAAGTCGGACACCGGGGAGCTGTTTTTT. This encodes CASSSKSDTGELFF.

J is TRBJ2-7 and V is TRBV4-2, with TRBD1 identical over 7 bases. J lost 2 bases, V lost 5 bases, and 12 bases had no gene match. CDR3 size: 16 residues. Germline V gene lookup returns CDR1 LGHNA and CDR2 YNFKEQ. CDR3 region: CASSAGRTGAPYEQYF. The DNA of the CDR3 is TGTGCCAGCAGCGCAGGTCGGACAGGCGCACCCTACGAGCAGTACTTC.

This chain joins TRBV28 and TRBJ2-7; perhaps TRBD1 as D (5 bases). V was pared by 1 base and J by 4 bases, with 14 bases between. The CDR3 runs 15 residues. Germline CDR1 is MDHEN and CDR2 is SYDVKM. DNA for the CDR3: TGTGCCAGCAGTTTATTGACCGCAGGGAAATACGAGCAGTACTTC. It encodes CASSLLTAGKYEQYF. The full variable domain, with the rest looked up from reference TRBV28 and TRBJ2-7, is DVKVTQSSRYLVKRTGEKVFLECVQDMDHENMFWYRQDPGLGLRLIYFSYDVKMKEKGDIPEGYSVSREKKERFSLILESASTNQTSMYLCASSLLTAGKYEQYFGPGTRLTVT.

This clone was seen just once. The chain carries TRBV3-1 (or the pseudogene TRBV3-2) and TRBJ2-3, with D maybe TRBD2 (5 bases). CDR1 and CDR2 (germline): LGHDT, YNNKEL (reference sequence). This CDR3 comprises 16 residues. Trimming stripped 4 bases from V and 3 bases from J, with 17 bases between. CDR3 region: CASSPDPGYGTDTQYF. CDR3 DNA: TGTGCCAGCAGCCCCGACCCGGGGTATGGGACAGATACGCAGTATTTT.

A single count supports this clone. The chain couples TRBV5-1 to TRBJ2-2; D is undetermined. Trimming took off 0 bases at V and 7 bases at J, with 7 bases between the two ends. The CDR3 has 13 residues. Germline V gene lookup returns CDR1 SGHRS and CDR2 YFSETQ. The CDR3: CASSLDYLGELFF. The CDR3 region has the DNA TGCGCCAGCAGCTTGGACTATCTCGGGGAGCTGTTTTTT.

The chain is built from TRBV6-4 and TRBJ1-2; TRBD1 agrees at 11 bases. The length of the CDR3 is 15 residues. With V trimmed by 2 bases and J by 10 bases, 9 bases remained unmatched. CDR1 and CDR2 from the germline V gene are MRHNA and SNTAGT. The CDR3 spells CASSDRTGGAAHYTF. CDR3 in DNA: TGTGCCAGCAGTGACCGGACAGGGGGCGCGGCTCACTACACCTTC.

J is TRBJ2-7 and V is TRBV5-8; 8 bases match TRBD1. Germline CDR1 and CDR2: SGHTS and YDEGEE. This CDR3 has 15 amino acids. V gave up 4 bases and J gave up 1 base; unmatched junction bases: 7. CDR3 in amino acids: CASSRRDRSSYEQYV. CDR3 DNA: TGTGCCAGCAGCCGTCGGGACAGGTCTTCCTACGAGCAGTACGTC.

J is TRBJ1-2 and V is TRBV11-2; D not resolved. Trimming shortened V by 5 bases and J by 4 bases, and 23 bases separated the two germline ends. The germline V gene has CDR1 SGHAT and CDR2 FQNNGV. The CDR3 has 17 residues. Here the CDR3 DNA reads TGTGCCAGCAGCCACTGGGTCGGGAACAGCCCTTCCTATGGCTACACCTTC. Translated, it gives CASSHWVGNSPSYGYTF.

This chain joins TRBV7-9 and TRBJ2-1; D is possibly TRBD1 (5 bases). Germline lookup yields CDR1 SEHNR and CDR2 FQNEAQ (reference sequence). This CDR3 has 14 amino acids. With 3 bases removed from V and 4 bases from J, the gap between germline ends came to 10 bases. The CDR3 DNA sequence: TGTGCCAGCAGCTTTGAGACAGAATACAATGAGCAGTTCTTC. As protein: CASSFETEYNEQFF.

This chain uses TRBV6-2 or TRBV6-3 with TRBJ1-5; D uncertain. The length of the CDR3 is 15 residues. Germline-derived CDR1 and CDR2 are MNHEY and SVGEGT. V was pared by 6 bases and J by 0 bases, with 12 bases between. CDR3 protein: CASSGDTYSNQPQHF. CDR3 coding DNA: TGTGCCAGCAGCGGAGATACCTATAGCAATCAGCCCCAGCATTTT.

The chain is built from TRBV9 and TRBJ1-5; tentatively, D is TRBD1 (6 bases). CDR1 is SGDLS and CDR2 is YYNGEE in the germline V gene. V lost 4 bases to trimming and J lost 5 bases, with 13 bases between them. The CDR3 runs 14 residues. The CDR3 is CASSRDRRDQPQHF. The CDR3, as DNA: TGTGCCAGCAGCCGTGACAGGCGGGATCAGCCCCAGCATTTT.

The V call is TRBV11-2, the J call TRBJ2-2; D remains unclear. CDR3 size: 15 residues. V was clipped by 3 bases and J by 3 bases, with 11 bases between them. Germline assignment: CDR1 SGHAT and CDR2 FQNNGV. DNA of the CDR3: TGTGCCAGCAGCTTCTATCAATTCGACACCGGGGAGCTGTTTTTT. It specifies CASSFYQFDTGELFF.

The CDR3: CASSLVGTGYEKLFF. The CDR3, as DNA: TGTGCCAGCAGTTTGGTCGGGACAGGTTATGAAAAACTGTTTTTT. The chain recombines TRBV27 with TRBJ1-4; the match to TRBD1 covers 8 bases. V shed 3 bases, J shed 6 bases, and the junction held 6 bases outside the gene matches. The CDR3 is made up of 15 amino acids. Per the germline V gene, CDR1 is MNHEY and CDR2 is SMNVEV (reference sequence).

V and J are TRBV13 and TRBJ1-1; no clear D gene. CDR3 length: 15 residues. Germline CDR1 and CDR2: PRHDT and FYEKMQ (reference sequence). Trimming left V 0 bases short and J 4 bases short, with 12 bases between. The CDR3 protein is CASSLGQDGSTEAFF. The CDR3 DNA sequence: TGTGCCAGCAGCTTAGGCCAGGATGGTAGCACTGAAGCTTTCTTT.

V usage is TRBV29-1 and J usage is TRBJ2-7; 7 positions agree with TRBD1. V gave up 6 bases and J gave up 1 base; unmatched junction bases: 9. The length of the CDR3 is 14 residues. Germline lookup yields CDR1 SQVTM and CDR2 ANQGSEA. The CDR3 here is CSVKGANPSYEQYF. The CDR3 coding sequence is TGCAGCGTCAAGGGGGCAAACCCTTCCTACGAGCAGTACTTC.

CDR3 sequence reads: CASSHRTGQGDNEQFF. Here the CDR3 DNA reads TGTGCCAGCAGCCATCGGACGGGACAGGGGGACAATGAGCAGTTCTTC. J is TRBJ2-1 and V is TRBV3-1 (or the pseudogene TRBV3-2), with 11 bases matching TRBD1. V lost 3 bases and J lost 5; bases outside the gene matches: 6. Germline V gene lookup returns CDR1 LGHDT and CDR2 YNNKEL (reference sequence). This CDR3 has 16 residues.

This chain links TRBV5-5 with TRBJ2-2; the match to TRBD1 covers 10 bases. Germline lookup yields CDR1 SGHKS and CDR2 YYEKEE (reference sequence). This CDR3 has 16 amino acids. The J segment lost 7 bases and the V segment lost 4 bases, leaving 10 bases of the junction unmatched. The CDR3 DNA follows: TGTGCCAGCAGCCCCGGGGACAGGGGCGTAGGCGGGGAGCTGTTTTTT. This gives the protein CASSPGDRGVGGELFF.

The chain links TRBV15 to TRBJ2-5, with D maybe TRBD1 (6 bases). Germline CDR1 reads LNHNV; CDR2 reads YYDKDF (reference sequence). There are 16 residues in the CDR3. V lost 3 bases, J lost 3 bases, and 17 bases lay in between. The CDR3 here is CATSRGKGYREETQYF. The CDR3 bases are TGTGCCACCAGCAGGGGAAAGGGGTACAGGGAAGAGACCCAGTACTTC. The full variable domain, in which reference TRBV15 and TRBJ2-5 provide the parts outside the CDR3, is DAMVIQNPRYQVTQFGKPVTLSCSQTLNHNVMYWYQQKSSQAPKLLFHYYDKDFNNEADTPDNFQSRRPNTSFCFLDIRSPGLGDTAMYLCATSRGKGYREETQYFGPGTRLLVL.

The rearrangement links TRBV18 to TRBJ2-1; the match to TRBD2 covers 7 bases. Trimming cost V 3 bases and J 4 bases; bases outside gene matches: 3. Germline lookup yields CDR1 KGHSH and CDR2 LQKENI. This CDR3 has 14 amino acids. The DNA for the CDR3 is TGTGCCAGCTCACCGACTAGCCAGTACAATGAGCAGTTCTTC. Translated: CASSPTSQYNEQFF.

This chain links TRBV2 with TRBJ1-5; D gene unclear. Germline CDR1 is SNHLY and CDR2 is FYNNEI. The CDR3 loop spans 13 amino acids. V was cut by 4 bases and J by 9 bases, with 13 bases left in between. CDR3 sequence (DNA): TGTGCCAGCAGTGGGGAGGAACAGTTGCCCCAGCATTTT. Protein product: CASSGEEQLPQHF.

The V gene is TRBV18, the J gene TRBJ2-1, with a tentative D call TRBD2 (5 bases). CDR1 and CDR2 (germline): KGHSH, LQKENI. Trimming took off 3 bases at V and 0 bases at J, with 9 bases between the two ends. The CDR3 loop spans 15 amino acids. The DNA for the CDR3 is TGTGCCAGCTCACCGCTGGAGGACTCCTACAATGAGCAGTTCTTC. Its protein is CASSPLEDSYNEQFF.

This clone was seen once. This chain uses TRBV19 with TRBJ2-6; no firm D call. This CDR3 is built from 14 residues. The V end was cut by 4 bases, the J end by 5 bases, with 9 bases between. Germline CDR1 is LNHDA and CDR2 is SQIVND (reference sequence). The CDR3 here is CASSKSPRANVLTF. CDR3 DNA: TGTGCCAGTAGTAAGAGCCCTAGGGCCAACGTCCTGACTTTC. Full variable domain (remainder filled in from reference TRBV19 and TRBJ2-6): DGGITQSPKYLFRKEGQNVTLSCEQNLNHDAMYWYRQDPGQGLRLIYYSQIVNDFQKGDIAEGYSVSREKKESFPLTVTSAQKNPTAFYLCASSKSPRANVLTFGAGSRLTVL.

The chain couples TRBV28 to TRBJ2-5; D is undetermined. This CDR3 is 11 amino acids long. V was clipped by 4 bases and J by 5 bases, with 5 bases between them. Germline V gene sequence: CDR1 MDHEN, CDR2 SYDVKM. The CDR3 nucleotides are TGTGCCAGCAGTTCTAGGGAGACCCAGTACTTC. This encodes CASSSRETQYF.

The J gene is TRBJ1-1, the V gene TRBV3-1 (or the pseudogene TRBV3-2), with a weak D call TRBD1 (6 bases). The germline gives CDR1 LGHDT, CDR2 YNNKEL (reference sequence). Trimming removed 3 bases at V and 11 bases at J, with 19 bases between. CDR3 length: 14 amino acids. DNA for the CDR3: TGTGCCAGCAGCCATCGCGATTTGGGGGCGCGGGCTTTCTTT. Protein: CASSHRDLGARAFF.

The CDR3 loop reads CASSLLATNTGELFF. In DNA form, the CDR3 reads TGTGCCAGCAGTTTACTAGCGACAAACACCGGGGAGCTGTTTTTT. This chain connects TRBV27 to TRBJ2-2; D is perhaps TRBD2 (6 bases). Germline lookup yields CDR1 MNHEY and CDR2 SMNVEV (reference sequence). V was clipped by 2 bases and J by 2 bases, with 9 bases between them. The CDR3 sequence is 15 residues long.

J is TRBJ2-1 and V is TRBV4-3; 10 nucleotides agree with TRBD1. With V trimmed by 4 bases and J by 4 bases, 4 bases remained unmatched. The CDR3 loop spans 15 amino acids. Germline CDR1 is LGHNA and CDR2 is YSLEER. The CDR3 is CASSPTGQGYNEQFF. The CDR3 nucleotides are TGCGCCAGCAGCCCAACGGGACAGGGGTACAATGAGCAGTTCTTC.

This clone was seen more than once but under ten times. Different DNA sequences within this sample yield the same CDR3. The rearrangement links TRBV4-3 to TRBJ2-2; a possible D gene is TRBD1 (6 bases). This CDR3 has 15 amino acids. From germline, CDR1 is LGHNA and CDR2 YSLEER. V was cut by 0 bases and J by 2 bases, with 7 bases left in between. The CDR3 region is CASSQDRGNTGELFF. The CDR3 nucleotides read TGCGCCAGCAGCCAAGACAGGGGAAACACCGGGGAGCTGTTTTTT.

The V gene is TRBV12-3 or TRBV12-4, the J gene TRBJ2-1; D remains ambiguous. V lost 6 bases and J 10 bases, leaving 10 bases between the germline ends. This CDR3 spans 11 amino acids. The DNA of the CDR3 is TGTGCCAGCAGCCCAGGTCGGGAGCAGTTCTTC. This gives the protein CASSPGREQFF.